This T cell receptor (beta chain) was captured in a study of cytomegalovirus exposure and HLA in healthy donors. Trimming removed 0 bases from V and 5 bases from J; junction bases left unmatched: 8. The CDR3 totals 16 residues. Germline CDR1 reads MNHEY; CDR2 reads SVGAGI. The table lists this clone with a count of one. PCR amplification relied on 60 Vbeta primers (plus 13 Jbeta primers). Using immunoSEQ multiplex PCR, the repertoire was profiled, and TCRdb retains in-frame clones only, with some absent. The sample shows around 200,000 clones, roughly four fifths of them seen only once. Sequencing used PBMCs. The chain recombines TRBV6-5 with TRBJ2-5; TRBD1 agrees at 8 bases. The clonotype originates from a woman under 30 in good health and CMV-seronegative. Here the CDR3 reads CASSYSSPGGYETQYF. The DNA for the CDR3 is TGTGCCAGCAGTTACTCGAGCCCAGGGGGCTACGAGACCCAGTACTTC.